This note documents a single TCR beta chain sequence. The source of the sample is a study of T-cell reconstitution after alpha-beta-depleted transplantation in children. Construction of the TCRbeta library involved unique molecular identifiers. TCRdb redid the calling of the PCR reads with MiXCR, one entry per CDR3 protein. Of roughly 570,000 distinct CDR3 sequences listed, about a quarter are singletons. V gave up 2 bases and J gave up 0 bases, with 11 bases separating them. Germline V gene data show CDR1 as ENHRY and CDR2 as SYGVKD. The CDR3 runs 16 residues. This clonotype originated in a boy less than two years old with Wiskott-Aldrich syndrome, due to receive a stem cell transplant. This sample comprised PBMCs, obtained before TCRalphabeta/CD19-depleted stem cell transplant. The rearrangement uses TRBV10-3 and TRBJ1-3, with D possibly being TRBD1 (6 bases). The DNA of the CDR3 is TGTGCCATCAGTGAGCCTCAGACAGGCTCTGGAAACACCATATATTTT. Protein product: CAISEPQTGSGNTIYF.